This TCR beta chain stems from a study of T cell responses to AZD1222 COVID-19 vaccine. The length of the CDR3 is 15 residues. Losses at the gene ends were 5 bases for V and 2 bases for J; bases not matched to a gene: 7. Germline V CDR1 and CDR2: LNHDA, SQIVND (reference sequence). Sequenced by immunoSEQ multiplex PCR; TCRdb stores in-frame clones only, minus some. This sample carries over 120,000 clones, 85% to 95% of them seen once, and the ten largest clones take 5% to 6.5%. Sequenced here: peripheral blood, sampled on day 0 of AZD1222 vaccination. The V call is TRBV19, the J call TRBJ1-1; 8 bases map to TRBD1. The receptor comes from an adult in good health. Written as DNA, the CDR3 is TGTGCCAGTAGTCGCTACGGGACAGGCAACACTGAAGCTTTCTTT. Its translation: CASSRYGTGNTEAFF.